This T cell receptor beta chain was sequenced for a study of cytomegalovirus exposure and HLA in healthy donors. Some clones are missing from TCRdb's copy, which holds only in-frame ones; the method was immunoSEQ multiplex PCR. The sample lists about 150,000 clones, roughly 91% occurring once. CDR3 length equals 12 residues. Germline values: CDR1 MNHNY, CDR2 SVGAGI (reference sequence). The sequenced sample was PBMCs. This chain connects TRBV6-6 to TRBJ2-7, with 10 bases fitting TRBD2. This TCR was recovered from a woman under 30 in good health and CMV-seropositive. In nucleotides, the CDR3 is TGTCAAAGCGGGAGGGCCCCCTACGAGCAGTACTTC. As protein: CQSGRAPYEQYF.